The 21 T cell receptor beta chains below were found in one sample sequenced in a study of T cells in localized non-small cell lung cancer. The protocol was immunoSEQ multiplex PCR, while the TCRdb copy is restricted to in-frame clones and leaves out a portion. The sample lists about 6,100 clones, about 46% occurring once. Sample: lung tumor tissue, taken before any cancer treatment. These receptors were taken from a man aged 40 to 70 with stage III lung adenocarcinoma.

The chain carries TRBV6-8 and TRBJ1-1; D is uncertain. The CDR3 spans 14 residues. V lost 0 bases and J lost 5, with 10 bases in between. Germline V gives CDR1 MNHGY, CDR2 SAAAGT. The CDR3 here is CASSYSAVGTEAFF. DNA for the CDR3: TGTGCCAGCAGTTACTCGGCGGTAGGGACTGAAGCTTTCTTT.

This clone was observed a handful of times. The chain combines TRBV11-3 with TRBJ2-1, with D possibly TRBD2 on 6 matching bases. The germline CDR1 and CDR2 sequences are SGHNT and YENEEA. The ends were cut back, 1 base at V and 8 bases at J, with 12 bases in the middle. This CDR3 is built from 14 residues. The CDR3 loop is CASSLVGEDHEQFF. CDR3 DNA: TGTGCCAGCAGCTTAGTGGGGGAGGACCATGAGCAGTTCTTC.

CDR3 bases: TGCGCCAGCAGCTCTAGACAGGGCCAGGGCACTGAAGCTTTCTTT. It translates to CASSSRQGQGTEAFF. The chain employs TRBV5-1 and TRBJ1-1; the match to TRBD1 covers 7 bases. The length of the CDR3 is 15 residues. In germline, CDR1 is SGHRS, CDR2 YFSETQ. The J segment lost 4 bases and the V segment lost 3 bases, leaving 9 bases of the junction unmatched.

The chain joins TRBV2 to TRBJ1-5; D is ambiguous. This CDR3 comprises 12 residues. V shed 2 bases and J shed 9 bases, with 8 bases lying between them. CDR1 and CDR2 from the germline V gene are SNHLY and FYNNEI. CDR3 DNA sequence: TGTGCCAGCAGTGAAACCGGAGGGCCCCAGCATTTT. Translating gives CASSETGGPQHF.

In nucleotides, the CDR3 is TGTGCCAGCAGCGTATCGGGGCTAGCGGGTGAGCAGTACTTC. This codes for CASSVSGLAGEQYF. This rearrangement joins TRBV9 to TRBJ2-7, with TRBD2 matching 8 bases. From germline, CDR1 is SGDLS and CDR2 YYNGEE. This CDR3 is built from 14 residues. The trim removed 1 base at V and 7 bases at J, leaving 7 bases unmatched.

This clone was recorded many times. The rearrangement joins TRBV9 to TRBJ2-5; 11 positions match TRBD2. The V segment lost 5 bases and the J segment 7 bases; nucleotides outside the gene matches: 7. CDR3 length: 14 amino acids. CDR1 SGDLS and CDR2 YYNGEE come from the germline V gene. This chain's CDR3 is CASRGLAEMGTQYF. The CDR3 DNA sequence: TGTGCCAGCAGGGGACTAGCGGAGATGGGGACCCAGTACTTC.

This chain links TRBV11-3 with TRBJ2-3; TRBD1 might be the D (5 bases). V shed 5 bases and J shed 2 bases, with 11 bases lying between them. CDR1 SGHNT and CDR2 YENEEA come from the germline V gene. The length of the CDR3 is 14 residues. This CDR3 is CASSKGSDTDTQYF. As DNA, the CDR3 is TGTGCCAGCAGCAAGGGGTCCGACACAGATACGCAGTATTTT.

The chain combines TRBV18 with TRBJ1-1, with 7 bases fitting TRBD1. The CDR3 runs 14 residues. V lost 4 bases, J lost 1 base, and 3 bases stayed unmatched. Germline V gene sequence: CDR1 KGHSH, CDR2 LQKENI. CDR3 sequence (DNA): TGTGCCAGCTCACTGACAGGGCGGAACACTGAAGCTTTCTTT. It codes for CASSLTGRNTEAFF.

The chain carries TRBV29-1 and TRBJ2-5; 8 bases align to TRBD1. J lost 4 bases, V lost 2 bases, and 3 bases had no gene match. This CDR3 contains 13 residues. Germline V gene data show CDR1 as SQVTM and CDR2 as ANQGSEA. In nucleotides, the CDR3 is TGCAGCGTTGAACAGGGGGCCGGAGAGACCCAGTACTTC. It encodes CSVEQGAGETQYF.

V and J are TRBV11-3 and TRBJ2-4, with D maybe TRBD1 (7 bases). V shed 5 bases and J shed 7 bases, with 15 bases lying between them. There are 14 residues in the CDR3. Germline V gives CDR1 SGHNT, CDR2 YENEEA. The DNA for the CDR3 is TGTGCCAGCAGCGCAGGGGGGAGCGGGAACATTCAGTACTTC. As protein: CASSAGGSGNIQYF.

This clone has only a few counts. The chain combines TRBV6-8 with TRBJ1-1; 9 bases agree with TRBD1. Germline V gene data show CDR1 as MNHGY and CDR2 as SAAAGT. This CDR3 has 14 residues. V lost 10 bases and J lost 7; bases outside the gene matches: 13. Here the CDR3 DNA reads TGTGCCATCGGAAAGGGACAGGGAGGAGGTGAAGCTTTCTTT. It translates to CAIGKGQGGGEAFF.

This clone was picked up a small number of times. V gene TRBV12-5 combines with J gene TRBJ2-7; 12 bases map to TRBD1. The length of the CDR3 is 15 residues. Germline CDR1 and CDR2: LGHNT and FRNRAP. CDR3 in DNA: TGTGCCAGCCGTAGAGGGACAGGGGGCATCCACGAGCAGTACTTC. Encoded protein: CASRRGTGGIHEQYF.

The chain couples TRBV29-1 to TRBJ1-1; D is uncertain. V lost 4 bases, J lost 1 base, and 13 bases lay in between. Germline CDR1 and CDR2: SQVTM and ANQGSEA. The CDR3 sequence is 14 residues long. CDR3: CSVVISAANTEAFF. The DNA for the CDR3 is TGCAGCGTTGTGATTTCGGCAGCGAACACTGAAGCTTTCTTT. The full variable domain, rest sourced from reference TRBV29-1 and TRBJ1-1, is SAVISQKPSRDICQRGTSLTIQCQVDSQVTMMFWYRQQPGQSLTLIATANQGSEATYESGFVIDKFPISRPNLTFSTLTVSNMSPEDSSIYLCSVVISAANTEAFFGQGTRLTVV.

The CDR3 nucleotides are TGCGCCAGCAGCTTGGCCGGGAGGGCCAATGAGCAGTTCTTC. It translates to CASSLAGRANEQFF. V gene TRBV5-1 combines with J gene TRBJ2-1, with 8 bases matching TRBD2. J was trimmed by 6 bases and V by 0 bases; bases with no gene match: 2. The germline V gene encodes CDR1 SGHRS and CDR2 YFSETQ. The CDR3 loop spans 14 amino acids.

By its share, this clone is medium-sized (0.01 to 0.1%). This chain connects TRBV30 to TRBJ1-2; 9 bases match TRBD1. J gave up 3 bases and V 5 bases, and 10 bases lay outside the gene matches. CDR3 length equals 15 residues. Germline V gene lookup returns CDR1 GTSNPN and CDR2 SVGIG (reference sequence). CDR3 in DNA: TGTGCCTGGTGGCGATCGGGGGACAGGGACTATGGCTACACCTTC. Amino acids: CAWWRSGDRDYGYTF.

This sequence joins TRBV11-3 and TRBJ2-1, with 13 bases fitting TRBD2. CDR1 is SGHNT and CDR2 is YENEEA in the germline V gene. Losses at the gene ends were 5 bases for V and 7 bases for J; bases not matched to a gene: 11. The CDR3 totals 17 residues. The CDR3 sequence is CASSPVLGLAGRNEQFF. CDR3 DNA sequence: TGTGCCAGCAGCCCGGTATTGGGACTAGCGGGAAGGAATGAGCAGTTCTTC.

The V gene is TRBV9, the J gene TRBJ1-5; the D gene is possibly TRBD1 (5 bases). Per germline, CDR1 SGDLS and CDR2 YYNGEE. The CDR3 is 15 amino acids. V was clipped by 0 bases and J by 5 bases, with 12 bases between them. In nucleotides, the CDR3 is TGTGCCAGCAGCGTAGCTCCAGGGTCCGATCAGCCCCAGCATTTT. As protein: CASSVAPGSDQPQHF.

This clone qualifies as medium-sized (0.01 to 0.1%). This chain links TRBV6-8 with TRBJ2-3; a weak D match, TRBD2 (5 bases). V lost 6 bases and J lost 3, with 10 bases in between. The CDR3 length is 13 residues. Germline V CDR1 and CDR2: MNHGY, SAAAGT. DNA of the CDR3: TGTGCCAGCAGCCTACTAGGTACAGATACGCAGTATTTT. It encodes CASSLLGTDTQYF.

V is TRBV28 and J is TRBJ1-2, with D unclear. V gave up 7 bases and J gave up 3 bases, with 12 bases separating them. Germline V CDR1 and CDR2: MDHEN, SYDVKM. The CDR3 is 13 residues long. CDR3: CASNGVPDYGYTF. In DNA, the CDR3 is TGTGCCAGCAATGGGGTCCCGGACTATGGCTACACCTTC.

The rearrangement uses TRBV18 and TRBJ2-7; TRBD1 might be the D (5 bases). Trimming took off 3 bases at V and 6 bases at J, with 21 bases between the two ends. The CDR3 sequence is 16 residues long. The germline V gene encodes CDR1 KGHSH and CDR2 LQKENI. This CDR3 reads CASSPSTEAYIFEQYF. CDR3 DNA: TGTGCCAGCTCACCTTCGACAGAGGCTTATATTTTCGAGCAGTACTTC.

The genes are TRBV9 and TRBJ2-2; D gene uncertain. Trimming left V 6 bases short and J 0 bases short, with 9 bases between. CDR1 and CDR2 (germline): SGDLS, YYNGEE. This CDR3 region has 14 residues. CDR3 nucleotide sequence: TGTGCCAGCATGTATGGTTCGAACACCGGGGAGCTGTTTTTT. This gives the protein CASMYGSNTGELFF.